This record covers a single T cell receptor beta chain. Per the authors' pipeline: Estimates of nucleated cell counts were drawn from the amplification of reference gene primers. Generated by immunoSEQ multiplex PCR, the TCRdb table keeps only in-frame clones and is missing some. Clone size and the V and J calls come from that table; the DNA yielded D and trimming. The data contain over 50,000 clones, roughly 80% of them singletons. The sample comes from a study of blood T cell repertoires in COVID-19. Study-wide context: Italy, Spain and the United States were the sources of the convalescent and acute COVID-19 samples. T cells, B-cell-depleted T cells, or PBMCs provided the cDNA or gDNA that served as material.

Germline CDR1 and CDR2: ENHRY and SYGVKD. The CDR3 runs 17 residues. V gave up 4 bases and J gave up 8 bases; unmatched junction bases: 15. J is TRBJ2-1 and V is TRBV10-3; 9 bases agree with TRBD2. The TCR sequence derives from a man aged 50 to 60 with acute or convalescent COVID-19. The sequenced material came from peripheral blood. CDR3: CAISAMTSGSLKDEQFF. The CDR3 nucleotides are TGTGCCATCAGTGCAATGACTAGCGGATCCCTAAAGGATGAGCAGTTCTTC.